This T cell receptor beta chain was captured by sequencing in a study of CD8+CD57+ T cells in acquired aplastic anemia. This clonotype was seen many times. Genomic DNA provided the template from which TCR beta VDJ and CDR3 profiles were obtained. Via MiXCR, TCRdb re-called the reads, giving one row per CDR3 protein. The sample has around 430,000 distinct CDR3 sequences, around 33% seen once. Patients who underwent sequencing had shown CD8+CD57+ cell expansion by flow cytometry. V lost 2 bases, J lost 4 bases, and 14 bases lay in between. CDR1 and CDR2 (germline): SGHTA, FQGNSA. CDR3 size: 15 residues. This TCR came from a human donor with aplastic anemia. The chain joins TRBV7-2 to TRBJ1-2; D gene unclear. Input material: sorted CD4+, CD8+, or CD8+CD57+ T cells (not recorded which) from PBMCs. Here the CDR3 DNA reads TGTGCCAGCAGCTTACTGGACCGAGACCCCTATGGCTACACCTTC. It specifies CASSLLDRDPYGYTF.